This record looks at one T cell receptor beta chain sequence and its context. Its antigen is still unknown. Mismatch repair deficiency was confirmed in all patients, by PCR or immunohistochemistry. TCR sequencing covered three patients who responded to pembrolizumab. Germline CDR1 and CDR2: SGHRS and YFSETQ. The CDR3 contains 17 residues. The V segment lost 4 bases and the J segment 2 bases; nucleotides outside the gene matches: 8. This specimen comes from a study of PD-1 blockade in mismatch repair-deficient tumors. Study summary: All were previously treated, progressing patients with about 12 mismatch repair-deficient cancer types.

Notes on the study in general: Rapid post-treatment expansion, then contraction, generally preceding radiologic response, marked tumor-resident clones.

Here immunoSEQ multiplex PCR was the method, and the copy in TCRdb shows in-frame clones only, minus some. This table holds approximately 51,000 clones, approximately 81% found once. The starting material was peripheral blood, obtained less than 21 weeks after starting pembrolizumab. The rearrangement joins TRBV5-1 to TRBJ2-3; 12 bases agree with TRBD2. This receptor was obtained from an adult with mismatch repair-deficient cancer. Here the CDR3 DNA reads TGCGCCAGCAGCCTCGGACTAGCGGGACCAACCACAGATACGCAGTATTTT. Translating gives CASSLGLAGPTTDTQYF.